The present T cell receptor beta chain was sequenced within a study of cytomegalovirus exposure and HLA in healthy donors. Study-level results: In vitro data verified a few CMV-associated chains as specific for CMV antigens. In a later analysis, HLA-C alleles had the fewest associated TCRs, DRB1 alleles the most. Immune exposure data for these donors was limited to CMV serostatus. Accurate HLA-A and HLA-B prediction from TCR beta sequences was reported for most subjects.

Of note for this clone: Its antigen remains unidentified.

13 Jbeta primers and 60 Vbeta primers were used for the PCR. Generated by immunoSEQ multiplex PCR, the TCRdb table keeps only in-frame clones and is missing some. The sample holds some 200,000 clones, approximately 79% seen once. The sample comprised PBMCs. This TCR was recovered from a man aged 45 to 65 in good health and CMV-seronegative.

This chain's CDR3 is CASSPGQTNTGELFF. CDR3 DNA: TGTGCCAGCAGCCCGGGACAGACGAACACCGGGGAGCTGTTTTTT. The chain couples TRBV5-6 to TRBJ2-2; 7 positions agree with TRBD1. This CDR3 comprises 15 residues. The germline gives CDR1 SGHDT, CDR2 YYEEEE. J lost 0 bases, V lost 4 bases, and 3 bases had no gene match.